This is a list of T cell receptor beta chains from one sample in a study of Graves' ophthalmopathy and Graves' hyperthyroidism. From the multiplex PCR reads, TCRdb called clonotypes with MiXCR, one entry per CDR3 protein. The data contain 450,000 or so distinct CDR3 sequences, 14% of them singletons. The sequencing input was blood. The receptors were sampled from a woman under 40 with Graves' ophthalmopathy. Each CDR3 is given with its conserved first and last residue.

V,J,CDR3
TRBV29-1,TRBJ1-1,CSVGQGAQGTEAFF
TRBV27,TRBJ2-7,CASSFRTGGTYEQYF
TRBV7-3,TRBJ2-2,CASSHNPFSGGRKTGELFF
TRBV20-1,TRBJ1-1,CSAPTYSTEAFF
TRBV29-1,TRBJ2-7,CSVEDGRDTYEQYF
TRBV11-2,TRBJ1-3,CASSLVPTSENTIYF
TRBV6-1,TRBJ2-7,CASRPRQGPYEQYF
TRBV13,TRBJ2-2,CASSENLWQGGVSGELFF
TRBV20-1,TRBJ1-1,CSARERTRIRNTEAFF
TRBV7-2,TRBJ2-7,CASSLAGDQFEQYF
TRBV6-2/TRBV6-3,TRBJ2-7,CASSYSSFYEQYF
TRBV11-3,TRBJ2-5,CASSSGLRETQYF
TRBV25-1,TRBJ1-5,CASSFQGQPQHF
TRBV12-3/TRBV12-4,TRBJ1-2,CASSPQTGTGYTF
TRBV9,TRBJ2-7,CASSVGPGSYEQYF
TRBV11-3,TRBJ1-5,CASSLLAVGADQPQHF
TRBV5-1,TRBJ1-1,CASSSPRGGRTEAFF
TRBV30,TRBJ2-5,CAWTKLSGTQYF
TRBV11-1,TRBJ1-1,CASGITDEAFF
TRBV19,TRBJ1-2,CASSQPGTGHNYGYTF
TRBV18,TRBJ2-7,CASSPVALAGAILSYEQYF
TRBV6-1,TRBJ2-5,CASSEFAQQETQYF
TRBV2,TRBJ1-1,CASSTRTDTEAFF
TRBV5-4,TRBJ2-2,CASSPRAATNTGELFF
TRBV18,TRBJ2-5,CASSPIDLETQYF
TRBV27,TRBJ2-7,CASSFRLPIYEQYF
TRBV12-3/TRBV12-4,TRBJ2-2,CASNLAGGGTGELFF
TRBV24-1,TRBJ2-4,CATSDWFKNIQYF
TRBV11-2,TRBJ2-7,CASSSGQGDSYEQYF
TRBV12-3/TRBV12-4,TRBJ2-7,CASSLKYEQYF
TRBV11-2,TRBJ1-1,CASSFRGPMNTEAFF
TRBV28,TRBJ1-5,CASSRQGPYQPQHF
TRBV2,TRBJ1-1,CASSTDVRLGTEAFF
TRBV12-3/TRBV12-4,TRBJ1-1,CASSLAAGGTTEAFF
TRBV20-1,TRBJ1-2,CSARTGGRDGYTF
TRBV7-2,TRBJ2-7,CASSETSGSPGEQYF
TRBV29-1,TRBJ1-1,CSSYGGAGMNTEAFF
TRBV24-1,TRBJ2-2,CATSDPNTGELFF
TRBV6-1,TRBJ2-5,CASVFWGAGETQYF
TRBV2,TRBJ1-1,CASKGFVNTEAFF
TRBV28,TRBJ1-1,CASSRDSFKRGTEAFF